The clone carrying this T cell receptor beta chain was found a few times. The antigen is unknown. After isolation, RNA underwent reverse transcription to generate cDNA as the sequencing template. Clones were sequenced by immunoSEQ multiplex PCR, and TCRdb holds only the in-frame ones, with some missing. The sample carries 80,000 to 100,000 clones, roughly two fifths recorded once. This specimen belongs to a study of CD8+ T cells in alopecia areata. Study details: Patients received oral tofacitinib, 5 to 10 mg twice daily, for moderate-to-severe alopecia areata.

This CDR3 is built from 14 residues. With 4 bases clipped from V and 4 bases from J, the junction kept 5 bases outside the gene matches. From germline, CDR1 is SGHRS and CDR2 YFSETQ. Study conclusions and caveats: Besides other cells, scalp samples also yield sequences of resident alphabeta T cells from normal skin. Researchers report lesional scalp, most notably alopecia totalis/universalis, outstripped normal scalp in clonality.

The chain links TRBV5-1 to TRBJ2-5, with 9 bases lining up with TRBD1. Sequenced material: CD4+ T cells sorted from blood. This receptor was obtained from a human donor with alopecia areata. CDR3: CASSIPTGGETQYF. The DNA of the CDR3 is TGCGCCAGCAGCATACCGACAGGGGGAGAGACCCAGTACTTC.